Listed below are T cell receptor beta chains from one sample, sequenced in a study of blood T cell repertoires in COVID-19. Sequencing used immunoSEQ multiplex PCR; TCRdb keeps in-frame clones, though not all of them. The sample yields about 56,000 clones, 89% seen once. What was sequenced was peripheral blood. These receptor sequences come from a human donor in a cohort sampled during active COVID-19. Each CDR3 is given with its conserved first and last residue. D genes are given only for firm matches. The listing skips clone size in some rows; elsewhere it reads once, few, many or a size class.

. | TRBJ1-2 | . | TRBV25-1 | TGTGCCAGCAGTGTGGAGACTAACTATGGCTACACCTTC | CASSVETNYGYTF
. | TRBJ1-2 | TRBD1 | TRBV19 | TGTGCCAGTAGTTTGACAGGGGGCGCGAGCGGCTACACCTTC | CASSLTGGASGYTF
. | TRBJ1-1 | TRBD1 | TRBV7-2 | TGTGCCAGCAGCTTAATAGGGACAGGGAGGGAAGCTTTCTTT | CASSLIGTGREAFF
. | TRBJ1-5 | . | TRBV27 | TGTGCCAGCAGTCCGCGGTGGAGGGGTAGCAATCAGCCCCAGCATTTT | CASSPRWRGSNQPQHF
. | TRBJ2-4 | TRBD2 | TRBV12-3/TRBV12-4 | TGTGCCAGCTCGGGAGGCATTCAGTACTTC | CASSGGIQYF
. | TRBJ1-1 | . | TRBV6-5 | TGTGCCAGCAGTTACATCGGGTCAACGGACACTGAAGCTTTCTTT | CASSYIGSTDTEAFF
once | TRBJ1-4 | TRBD1 | TRBV18 | TGTGCCAGCTCACCCCCGGGACAGGGGGATGAAAAACTGTTTTTT | CASSPPGQGDEKLFF
. | TRBJ1-1 | . | TRBV12-2 | TGTGCAAGTCGCTTAGTGGGAACGATTGCGGGGCTCTCGAACACTAAAGCTTTCTTT | CASRLVGTIAGLSNTKAFF
. | TRBJ1-1 | . | TRBV19 | TGTGCCAGTAGTTCAGGGTGGGGCACTGAAGCTTTCTTT | CASSSGWGTEAFF
. | TRBJ2-3 | TRBD2 | TRBV4-3 | TGCGCCAGCAGCCAAGATTTACTAGCGGGGGCGGGGACAGATACGCAGTATTTT | CASSQDLLAGAGTDTQYF
. | TRBJ2-2 | . | TRBV10-1 | TGCGCCAGCAGTGAGTCTAGGGGCCTGAACACCGGGGAGCTGTTTTTT | CASSESRGLNTGELFF
. | TRBJ1-2 | . | TRBV30 | TGTGCCTGGAGGACCAAAGACATTCGGGGCTACACCTTC | CAWRTKDIRGYTF
. | TRBJ1-2 | . | TRBV3-1/TRBV3-2 | TGTGCCAGCAGCCAGGGGTACGGGGCTAACTATGGCTACACCTTC | CASSQGYGANYGYTF
. | TRBJ2-1 | TRBD2 | TRBV27 | TGTGCCAGCAGGACCGCCGGGACTAGCGGCGGTGAGCAGTTCTTC | CASRTAGTSGGEQFF
. | TRBJ1-1 | . | TRBV2 | TGTGCCAGCAGAAAAATCCTCCCGGGACTCCTTATGAACACTGAAGCTTTCTTT | CASRKILPGLLMNTEAFF
. | TRBJ2-5 | TRBD2 | TRBV6-2/TRBV6-3 | TGTGCCAGCAGTTATAACCCTCAGCGGGGGGGGGCTGAGACCCAGTACTTC | CASSYNPQRGGAETQYF
. | TRBJ1-1 | . | TRBV7-9 | TGTGCCAGCAGAATGGGGGGTAGAGGCACTGAAGCTTTCTTT | CASRMGGRGTEAFF
once | TRBJ1-2 | TRBD1 | TRBV5-1 | TGCGCCAGCAGCTCGGGACAGCTACTTTATGGCTACACCTTC | CASSSGQLLYGYTF
. | TRBJ1-4 | . | TRBV4-3 | TGCGCCAGCAGCCAAGATTGGGTGGGGCTCGGGAATGAAAAACTGTTTTTT | CASSQDWVGLGNEKLFF
. | TRBJ1-5 | . | TRBV6-2/TRBV6-3 | TGTGCCAGCAGCCCCGCTAGCAGACCCGCCAATCAGCCCCAGCATTTT | CASSPASRPANQPQHF
. | TRBJ2-5 | . | TRBV7-9 | TGTGCCAGCAGCGTCTTCCGGGGAGGAGGAAAGACCCAGTACTTC | CASSVFRGGGKTQYF
. | TRBJ2-3 | . | TRBV21-1 | TGTGCCAGCAGCGCCTCTTTGGGCGGGGCCACAGATACGCAGTATTTT | CASSASLGGATDTQYF
. | TRBJ2-3 | . | TRBV5-1 | TGCGCCAGCAACTCCCCCGAGGGGGAGATCCATACGCAGTATTTT | CASNSPEGEIHTQYF
. | TRBJ1-5 | . | TRBV20-1 | TGCAGTGCTAGTTCGGGGGTCGCTTTAAATCAGCCCCAGCATTTT | CSASSGVALNQPQHF
. | TRBJ2-3 | TRBD1 | TRBV18 | TGTGCCAGCTCACCAACAGGGGGTGATACGCAGTATTTT | CASSPTGGDTQYF
few | TRBJ1-4 | TRBD1 | TRBV2 | TGTGCCAGTTCCCCGCCCCCACAGGGGTCTAATGAAAAACTGTTTTTT | CASSPPPQGSNEKLFF
. | TRBJ2-2 | TRBD2 | TRBV5-1 | TGCGCCAGCAGCTGGGGCGGGGGTCGAAACACCGGGGAGCTGTTTTTT | CASSWGGGRNTGELFF
. | TRBJ1-2 | . | TRBV6-6 | TGTGCCAGCAGGCCGGGAGGGGGGGTATATGGCTACACCTTC | CASRPGGGVYGYTF
. | TRBJ2-1 | . | TRBV18 | TGTGCCAGCTCACCACCGAGTGGGAGCTCCTACAATGAGCAGTTCTTC | CASSPPSGSSYNEQFF
. | TRBJ2-7 | . | TRBV7-9 | TGTGCCAGCAGGGAGATAGGTTCCTACGAGCAGTACTTC | CASREIGSYEQYF
. | TRBJ1-5 | . | TRBV10-2 | TGCGCCAGCAGTGAGGGTTCGGGGAGAAATCAGCCCCAGCATTTT | CASSEGSGRNQPQHF
. | TRBJ1-5 | . | TRBV6-5 | TGTGCCAGCGCTCTCCGGAGACAGGTCAATCAGCCCCAGCATTTT | CASALRRQVNQPQHF
. | TRBJ1-1 | . | TRBV12-3/TRBV12-4 | TGTGCCAGCAGCCGAACTGGGAACACTGAAGCTTTCTTT | CASSRTGNTEAFF
. | TRBJ1-3 | . | TRBV5-1 | TGCGCCAGCAGCTTTGTCAGGGTAAGGTCCTCTGGAAACACCATATATTTT | CASSFVRVRSSGNTIYF
. | TRBJ2-1 | . | TRBV6-2/TRBV6-3 | TGTGCCAGCAGTTTCTATAGCGGAAAATACAATGAGCAGTTCTTC | CASSFYSGKYNEQFF
. | TRBJ1-2 | TRBD1 | TRBV27 | TGTGCCAGCAGTTTCATTATCAAGGGACAGGGGGCTCTTAACTATGGCTACACCTTC | CASSFIIKGQGALNYGYTF
. | TRBJ1-2 | . | TRBV6-5 | TGTGCCAGCAGTTCGACAGGCCGGAACTATGGCTACACCTTC | CASSSTGRNYGYTF
. | TRBJ2-3 | . | TRBV12-5 | TGTGCTAGTGGTCCACAGGGCACAGATACGCAGTATTTT | CASGPQGTDTQYF
. | TRBJ2-2 | . | TRBV3-1/TRBV3-2 | TGTGCCAGCAGCCTGGCCGCCGGGGAGCTGTTTTTT | CASSLAAGELFF
. | TRBJ2-7 | . | TRBV6-5 | TGTGCCAGCAGTTACTATGTGGGGCCCCACTACGAGCAGTACTTC | CASSYYVGPHYEQYF
. | TRBJ1-6 | TRBD1 | TRBV27 | TGTGCCAGCAGTTTATATGGGACAGGACTAAATTCACCCCTCCACTTT | CASSLYGTGLNSPLHF
. | TRBJ1-2 | . | TRBV7-9 | TGTGCCAGCAGCTTCCGGGACAACTTACTGAACTATGGCTACACCTTC | CASSFRDNLLNYGYTF